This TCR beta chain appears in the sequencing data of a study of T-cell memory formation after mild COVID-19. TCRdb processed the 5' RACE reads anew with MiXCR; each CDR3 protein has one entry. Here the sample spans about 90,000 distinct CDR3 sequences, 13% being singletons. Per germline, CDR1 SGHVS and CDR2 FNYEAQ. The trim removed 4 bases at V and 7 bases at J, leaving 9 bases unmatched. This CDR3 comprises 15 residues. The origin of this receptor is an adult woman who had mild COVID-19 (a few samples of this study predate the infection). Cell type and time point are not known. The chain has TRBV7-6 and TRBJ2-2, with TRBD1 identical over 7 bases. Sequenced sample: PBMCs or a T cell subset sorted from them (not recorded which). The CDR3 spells CASSSLLQGHGELFF. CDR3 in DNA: TGTGCCAGCAGCTCCTTATTACAGGGGCACGGGGAGCTGTTTTTT.